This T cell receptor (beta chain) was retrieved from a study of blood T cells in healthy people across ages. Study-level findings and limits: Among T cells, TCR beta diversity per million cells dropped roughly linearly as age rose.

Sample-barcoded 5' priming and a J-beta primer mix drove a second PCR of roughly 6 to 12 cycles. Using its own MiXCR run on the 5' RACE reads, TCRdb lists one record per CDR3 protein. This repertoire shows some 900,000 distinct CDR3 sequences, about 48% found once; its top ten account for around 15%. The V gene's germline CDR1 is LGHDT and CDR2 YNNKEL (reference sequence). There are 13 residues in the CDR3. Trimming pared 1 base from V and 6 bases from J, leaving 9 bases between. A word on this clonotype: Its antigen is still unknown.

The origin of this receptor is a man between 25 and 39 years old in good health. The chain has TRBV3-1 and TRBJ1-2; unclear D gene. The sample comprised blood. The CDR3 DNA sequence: TGTGCCAGCAGCCAAGCCCCCTCAAATGGCTACACCTTC. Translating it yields CASSQAPSNGYTF.